Sequencing of this T cell receptor beta chain was carried out in a study of blood T cells in healthy people across ages. Study-level points and caveats: Age brought a roughly linear fall in TCR beta diversity measured per million T cells.

In germline, CDR1 is DFQATT, CDR2 SNEGSKA (reference sequence). With 5 bases clipped from V and 4 bases from J, the junction kept 9 bases outside the gene matches. The CDR3 contains 14 residues. This clonotype was seen a handful of times. Its matching antigen is unknown. Sample-barcoded 5' priming and a J-beta primer mix drove a second PCR of 7 to 11 cycles. TCRdb used MiXCR to reprocess the 5' RACE reads, holding one entry per CDR3 protein. The sample records approximately 800,000 distinct CDR3 sequences, roughly 40% being singletons. V and J are TRBV20-1 and TRBJ2-3; 7 positions match TRBD2. Sequencing was done on a sample of blood. This receptor was taken from a man aged 18 to 29 in good health. The CDR3 region is CSAQVGGEADTQYF. The CDR3 nucleotides are TGCAGTGCTCAAGTGGGAGGGGAGGCAGATACGCAGTATTTT.